The next 28 T cell receptor beta chains were all read from a single sample in a study of PD-L1 blockade in urothelial cancer. TCRdb's table, derived via immunoSEQ multiplex PCR, lists solely in-frame clones and lacks some. The profile covers about 84,000 clones, with about four fifths appearing a single time and approximately 9.5% taken by the ten largest. The starting material was PBMCs, obtained around atezolizumab (anti-PD-L1) treatment. These receptors originate from a man aged 65-85 years with urothelial cancer.

The chain has TRBV7-9 and TRBJ2-4, with TRBD1 matching over 10 bases. V dropped 3 bases and J dropped 7; count of bases not matched to a gene: 0. CDR3 length equals 13 residues. The germline gives CDR1 SEHNR, CDR2 FQNEAQ (reference sequence). The CDR3 nucleotides read TGTGCCAGCAGCTTGGGACAGGGGAACATTCAGTACTTC. It is translated as CASSLGQGNIQYF.

The V gene is TRBV29-1, the J gene TRBJ2-7; tentative D call: TRBD1 (6 bases). Germline V gene sequence: CDR1 SQVTM, CDR2 ANQGSEA. The length of the CDR3 is 12 residues. V lost 4 bases and J 3 bases, leaving 10 bases between the germline ends. CDR3 amino acids: CSVGTAFYEQYF. CDR3 coding DNA: TGCAGCGTTGGGACAGCTTTCTACGAGCAGTACTTC.

J is TRBJ2-7 and V is TRBV6-1, with 10 bases lining up with TRBD1. This CDR3 is built from 15 residues. Germline loops: CDR1 MNHNS, CDR2 SASEGT. The J segment lost 0 bases and the V segment lost 6 bases, leaving 5 bases of the junction unmatched. The CDR3, as DNA: TGTGCCAGCAGGATGGGACAGGGGAGCTCCTACGAGCAGTACTTC. As protein: CASRMGQGSSYEQYF.

This clone occurred once. The chain links TRBV2 to TRBJ1-5, with D maybe TRBD1 (6 bases). Germline V CDR1 and CDR2: SNHLY, FYNNEI. V shed 8 bases and J shed 5 bases, with 13 bases lying between them. The CDR3 is made up of 13 amino acids. As DNA, the CDR3 is TGTGCCAGCGGAAAGGACAGCTATCAGCCCCAGCATTTT. This sequence encodes CASGKDSYQPQHF.

The chain joins TRBV6-1 to TRBJ2-7; the D gene is possibly TRBD2 (6 bases). V was trimmed by 6 bases and J by 6 bases, leaving 15 bases between them. The germline V gene encodes CDR1 MNHNS and CDR2 SASEGT. CDR3 length: 13 amino acids. CDR3 coding DNA: TGTGCCAGCAGCCGGCCGGAGGGGAGCGAGCAGTACTTC. This codes for CASSRPEGSEQYF.

The V and J genes are TRBV5-8 and TRBJ1-2, with D possibly TRBD1 on 5 matching bases. Germline V gene data show CDR1 as SGHTS and CDR2 as YDEGEE. The V gene lost 5 bases and the J gene lost 7 bases, with 9 bases spanning the gap. CDR3 size: 11 residues. The CDR3 reads CASRLRGGYTF. In DNA form, the CDR3 reads TGTGCCAGCAGACTTAGGGGTGGCTACACCTTC.

V and J are TRBV5-4 and TRBJ1-6; D is uncertain. The CDR3 loop spans 17 amino acids. With 2 bases removed from V and 7 bases from J, the gap between germline ends came to 19 bases. Germline CDR1 reads SGHNT; CDR2 reads YYREEE (reference sequence). The CDR3 DNA reads as TGTGCCAGCAGCTTAACCAGCCCGGGAGCACCAAATTCACCCCTCCACTTT. This encodes CASSLTSPGAPNSPLHF.

This chain links TRBV7-2 with TRBJ2-3, with 7 bases matching TRBD2. The CDR3 is 14 amino acids. Looked up from germline, CDR1 is SGHTA and CDR2 is FQGNSA. Losses at the gene ends were 4 bases for V and 9 bases for J; bases not matched to a gene: 10. The DNA for the CDR3 is TGTGCCAGCAGCTCTAGCGGCCCACAGATAACGCAGTATTTT. Encoded protein: CASSSSGPQITQYF.

V and J are TRBV5-1 and TRBJ2-1, with D unclear. The CDR3 sequence is 13 residues long. Germline CDR1 reads SGHRS; CDR2 reads YFSETQ. V lost 2 bases to trimming and J lost 7 bases, with 10 bases between them. The CDR3 loop is CASSLGGVNEQFF. The CDR3 coding sequence is TGCGCCAGCAGCTTAGGTGGAGTTAATGAGCAGTTCTTC.

The genes are TRBV10-2 and TRBJ1-6; TRBD1 is a possible D gene (5 bases). Trimming shortened V by 2 bases and J by 6 bases, and 8 bases separated the two germline ends. The CDR3 has 14 amino acids. Germline CDR1 is WSHSY and CDR2 is SAAADI. The CDR3 nucleotides read TGCGCCAGCAGTGAGGGGGCTGGTAATTCACCCCTCCACTTT. It translates to CASSEGAGNSPLHF.

This sequence joins TRBV7-2 and TRBJ2-5; 12 nucleotides line up with TRBD2. The CDR3 is made up of 14 amino acids. Per the germline V gene, CDR1 is SGHTA and CDR2 is FQGNSA. Trimming cost V 6 bases and J 5 bases; bases outside gene matches: 4. CDR3 bases: TGTGCCAGCAGACTCGGACTAGCGGGGGAGACCCAGTACTTC. Encoded protein: CASRLGLAGETQYF.

V usage is TRBV23-1 and J usage is TRBJ2-5; D might be TRBD2 (5 bases). TRBV23-1 is assigned to the ORF class and has an uncertain function. There are 17 residues in the CDR3. V was cut by 0 bases and J by 0 bases, with 14 bases left in between. As DNA, the CDR3 is TGCGCCAGCAGTCAATCCGGTGCTGGAGGACACCAAGAGACCCAGTACTTC. Translated: CASSQSGAGGHQETQYF.

The CDR3 nucleotides are TGCGCCAGCAGCTCAGGGACTGGGTATACGCAGTATTTT. It yields the protein CASSSGTGYTQYF. The chain recombines TRBV5-1 with TRBJ2-3; the D gene is possibly TRBD2 (6 bases). The CDR3 totals 13 residues. Germline CDR1 reads SGHRS; CDR2 reads YFSETQ. Between the trimmed V and J ends, which lost 3 bases and 7 bases, there was a span of 12 bases.

The chain links TRBV27 to TRBJ2-1; 14 nucleotides align to TRBD2. CDR3 length equals 17 residues. The J segment lost 11 bases and the V segment lost 4 bases, leaving 13 bases of the junction unmatched. CDR1 and CDR2 from the germline V gene are MNHEY and SMNVEV (reference sequence). The CDR3 loop is CASSSWGGTSGRSQQFF. CDR3 bases: TGTGCCAGCAGTTCATGGGGTGGGACTAGCGGGAGATCTCAGCAGTTCTTC.

The chain links TRBV7-9 to TRBJ2-1; TRBD2 matches at 8 bases. This CDR3 has 16 residues. Germline-derived CDR1 and CDR2 are SEHNR and FQNEAQ (reference sequence). V lost 1 base, J lost 5 bases, and 7 bases stayed unmatched. The CDR3 DNA reads as TGTGCCAGCAGCTTAGTTTCCGGGAGGGGTAACAATGAGCAGTTCTTC. This encodes CASSLVSGRGNNEQFF.

V usage is TRBV5-6 and J usage is TRBJ1-3; 7 bases are a match to TRBD1. The CDR3 covers 16 residues. Looked up from germline, CDR1 is SGHDT and CDR2 is YYEEEE. V trimming: 0 bases; J trimming: 0 bases; junction bases outside the gene matches: 3. The CDR3 DNA reads TGTGCCAGCAGCTTGGTGGGGACAGACTCTGGAAACACCATATATTTT. Its translation: CASSLVGTDSGNTIYF.

The rearrangement uses TRBV5-1 and TRBJ1-5; D is undetermined. In germline, CDR1 is SGHRS, CDR2 YFSETQ. V was shortened by 0 bases and J by 4 bases, with 5 bases between the two germline ends. This CDR3 comprises 13 residues. The CDR3 DNA sequence: TGCGCCAGCAGCTTGGAACAGAATCAGCCCCAGCATTTT. This sequence encodes CASSLEQNQPQHF.

The gene calls are TRBV9 and TRBJ1-4, with D perhaps TRBD1 (5 bases). Trimming pared 1 base from V and 0 bases from J, leaving 16 bases between. The CDR3 extends over 18 amino acids. Germline V CDR1 and CDR2: SGDLS, YYNGEE. The CDR3 is CASSVSNGAGSTNEKLFF. CDR3 in DNA: TGTGCCAGCAGCGTAAGCAATGGGGCAGGCTCAACTAATGAAAAACTGTTTTTT.

The CDR3 region is CASSTRTSGREYNEQFF. The DNA of the CDR3 is TGTGCCAGCAGCACCAGGACTAGCGGGAGAGAATACAATGAGCAGTTCTTC. The chain carries TRBV11-3 and TRBJ2-1; the match to TRBD2 covers 13 bases. The V gene's germline CDR1 is SGHNT and CDR2 YENEEA. The CDR3 extends over 17 amino acids. The V segment lost 5 bases and the J segment 4 bases; nucleotides outside the gene matches: 8.

The V and J genes are TRBV5-5 and TRBJ2-5; no clear D gene. Germline CDR1 SGHKS, CDR2 YYEKEE (reference sequence). CDR3 size: 14 residues. V was pared by 0 bases and J by 4 bases, with 10 bases between. CDR3 in amino acids: CASSLGQPTETQYF. The CDR3 region has the DNA TGTGCCAGCAGCTTGGGACAACCTACAGAGACCCAGTACTTC.

The rearrangement uses TRBV7-9 and TRBJ2-3, with a possible D match to TRBD1 (6 bases). Trimming took 5 bases from V and 4 from J, leaving 13 bases between them. CDR3 length: 14 residues. Germline V lookup: CDR1 SEHNR, CDR2 FQNEAQ (reference sequence). The CDR3 here is CASSTLQGSDTQYF. The CDR3 bases are TGTGCCAGCAGCACACTCCAGGGGTCAGATACGCAGTATTTT. Full variable domain (outside the CDR3, taken from reference TRBV7-9 and TRBJ2-3): DTGVSQNPRHKITKRGQNVTFRCDPISEHNRLYWYRQTLGQGPEFLTYFQNEAQLEKSRLLSDRFSAERPKGSFSTLEIQRTEQGDSAMYLCASSTLQGSDTQYFGPGTRLTVL.

The chain carries TRBV5-1 and TRBJ1-2, with unresolved D. Looked up from germline, CDR1 is SGHRS and CDR2 is YFSETQ. V lost 4 bases and J lost 0, with 7 bases in between. This CDR3 contains 13 residues. CDR3 DNA: TGCGCCAGCAGCCCTACAGCTAACTATGGCTACACCTTC. Amino acid sequence: CASSPTANYGYTF. The entire variable domain, with the rest obtained from reference TRBV5-1 and TRBJ1-2, is as follows: KAGVTQTPRYLIKTRGQQVTLSCSPISGHRSVSWYQQTPGQGLQFLFEYFSETQRNKGNFPGRFSGRQFSNSRSEMNVSTLELGDSALYLCASSPTANYGYTFGSGTRLTVV.

The rearrangement joins TRBV30 to TRBJ1-2; D unclear. CDR3 length equals 14 residues. The germline V gene encodes CDR1 GTSNPN and CDR2 SVGIG (reference sequence). V was cut by 3 bases and J by 6 bases, with 17 bases left in between. The CDR3 bases are TGTGCCTGGAGCCCACTACTAAGGCACGATGGCTACACCTTC. It yields the protein CAWSPLLRHDGYTF.

V is TRBV19 and J is TRBJ2-1; TRBD1 aligns across 8 bases. There are 15 residues in the CDR3. Germline lookup yields CDR1 LNHDA and CDR2 SQIVND (reference sequence). After removal of 4 bases from V and 4 bases from J, the junction contained 6 bases not matched to a gene. Written as DNA, the CDR3 is TGTGCCAGTAGTACCCGGGACAGGCAATACAATGAGCAGTTCTTC. Protein: CASSTRDRQYNEQFF. Full variable domain (remainder filled in from reference TRBV19 and TRBJ2-1): DGGITQSPKYLFRKEGQNVTLSCEQNLNHDAMYWYRQDPGQGLRLIYYSQIVNDFQKGDIAEGYSVSREKKESFPLTVTSAQKNPTAFYLCASSTRDRQYNEQFFGPGTRLTVL.

This clone was observed a handful of times. The CDR3 sequence: CASRGTGDSNQPQHF. The CDR3 DNA sequence: TGTGCCAGCAGGGGGACAGGGGATAGCAATCAGCCCCAGCATTTT. The chain employs TRBV6-5 and TRBJ1-5; 10 nucleotides line up with TRBD1. The CDR3 is made up of 15 amino acids. Germline loops: CDR1 MNHEY, CDR2 SVGAGI. V lost 6 bases and J lost 0; bases outside the gene matches: 2.

The chain employs TRBV5-4 and TRBJ2-3; D is uncertain. V shed 4 bases and J shed 0 bases, with 6 bases lying between them. Germline loops: CDR1 SGHNT, CDR2 YYREEE (reference sequence). This CDR3 comprises 13 residues. In nucleotides, the CDR3 is TGTGCCAGCAGCCTCCTTAGCACAGATACGCAGTATTTT. Translation gives CASSLLSTDTQYF.

This clone has just one count. V usage is TRBV2 and J usage is TRBJ2-7; 11 nucleotides agree with TRBD1. Germline V CDR1 and CDR2: SNHLY, FYNNEI. Unmatched junction bases numbered 4, after V lost 5 bases and J lost 4 bases. This CDR3 spans 14 amino acids. DNA of the CDR3: TGTGCCAGCAGTTGGACAGGGGGCGAGTACGAGCAGTACTTC. Amino acids: CASSWTGGEYEQYF. The complete variable domain, with remaining parts taken from reference TRBV2 and TRBJ2-7, reads EPEVTQTPSHQVTQMGQEVILRCVPISNHLYFYWYRQILGQKVEFLVSFYNNEISEKSEIFDDQFSVERPDGSNFTLKIRSTKLEDSAMYFCASSWTGGEYEQYFGPGTRLTVT.

The CDR3 sequence is CAISESSGGARVEQFF. The DNA for the CDR3 is TGTGCCATCAGTGAGTCGAGCGGGGGGGCCAGGGTTGAGCAGTTCTTC. The chain recombines TRBV10-3 with TRBJ2-1; TRBD2 agrees at 10 bases. The CDR3 loop spans 16 amino acids. The V gene end was trimmed by 0 bases and the J gene end by 9 bases; junction bases not matched to a gene: 8. The V gene's germline CDR1 is ENHRY and CDR2 SYGVKD.